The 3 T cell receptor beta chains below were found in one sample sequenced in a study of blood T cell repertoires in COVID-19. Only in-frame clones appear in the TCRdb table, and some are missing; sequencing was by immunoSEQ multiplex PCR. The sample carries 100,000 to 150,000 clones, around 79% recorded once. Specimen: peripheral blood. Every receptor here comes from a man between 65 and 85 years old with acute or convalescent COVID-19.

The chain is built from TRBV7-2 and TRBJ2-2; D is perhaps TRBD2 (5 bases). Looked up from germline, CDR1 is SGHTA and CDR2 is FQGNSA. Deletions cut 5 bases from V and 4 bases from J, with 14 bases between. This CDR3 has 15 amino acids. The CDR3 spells CASSPERLRTGELFF. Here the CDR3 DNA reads TGTGCCAGCAGCCCCGAGCGGCTCCGCACCGGGGAGCTGTTTTTT.

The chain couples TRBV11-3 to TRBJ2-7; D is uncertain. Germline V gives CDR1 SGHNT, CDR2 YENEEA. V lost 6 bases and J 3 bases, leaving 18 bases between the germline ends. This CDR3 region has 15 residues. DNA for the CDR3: TGTGCCAGCAGATATCTCGCGGAGCCTGACTACGAGCAGTACTTC. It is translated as CASRYLAEPDYEQYF.

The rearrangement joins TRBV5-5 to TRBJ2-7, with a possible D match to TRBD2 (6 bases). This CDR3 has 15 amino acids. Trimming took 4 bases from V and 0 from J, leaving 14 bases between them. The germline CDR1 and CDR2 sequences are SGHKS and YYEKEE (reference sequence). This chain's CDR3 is CASSPGTGNSYEQYF. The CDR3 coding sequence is TGTGCCAGCAGCCCCGGGACTGGAAACTCCTACGAGCAGTACTTC.